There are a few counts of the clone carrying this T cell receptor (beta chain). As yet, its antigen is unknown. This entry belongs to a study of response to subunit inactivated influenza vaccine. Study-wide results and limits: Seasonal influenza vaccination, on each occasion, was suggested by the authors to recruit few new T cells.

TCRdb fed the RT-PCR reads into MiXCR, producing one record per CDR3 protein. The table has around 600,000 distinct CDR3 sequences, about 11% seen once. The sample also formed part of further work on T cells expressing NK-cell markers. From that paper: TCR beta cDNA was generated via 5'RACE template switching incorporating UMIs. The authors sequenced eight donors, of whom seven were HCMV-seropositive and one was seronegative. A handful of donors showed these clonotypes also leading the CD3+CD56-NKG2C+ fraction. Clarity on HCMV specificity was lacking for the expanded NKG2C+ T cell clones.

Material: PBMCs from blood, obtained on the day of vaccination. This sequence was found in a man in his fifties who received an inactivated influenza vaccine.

CDR3 residues: CASSFPQGGELFF. For the CDR3, the DNA is TGCGCCAGCAGCTTCCCCCAGGGCGGGGAGCTGTTTTTT. The genes are TRBV5-1 and TRBJ2-2; D possibly corresponds to TRBD1 (5 bases). The CDR3 consists of 13 residues. Trimming cost V 2 bases and J 7 bases, with 9 bases left between them. Germline CDR1 reads SGHRS; CDR2 reads YFSETQ.